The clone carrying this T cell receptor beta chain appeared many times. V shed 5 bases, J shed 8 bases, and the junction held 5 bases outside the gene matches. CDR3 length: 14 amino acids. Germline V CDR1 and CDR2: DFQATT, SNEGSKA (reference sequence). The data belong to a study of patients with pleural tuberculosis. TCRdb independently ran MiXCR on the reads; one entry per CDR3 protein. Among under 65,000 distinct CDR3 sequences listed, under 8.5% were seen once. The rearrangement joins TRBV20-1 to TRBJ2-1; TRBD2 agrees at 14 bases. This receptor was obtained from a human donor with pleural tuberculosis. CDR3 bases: TGCAGTGCTCACCCGGGACTAGCGGGAGATGAGCAGTTCTTC. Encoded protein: CSAHPGLAGDEQFF.